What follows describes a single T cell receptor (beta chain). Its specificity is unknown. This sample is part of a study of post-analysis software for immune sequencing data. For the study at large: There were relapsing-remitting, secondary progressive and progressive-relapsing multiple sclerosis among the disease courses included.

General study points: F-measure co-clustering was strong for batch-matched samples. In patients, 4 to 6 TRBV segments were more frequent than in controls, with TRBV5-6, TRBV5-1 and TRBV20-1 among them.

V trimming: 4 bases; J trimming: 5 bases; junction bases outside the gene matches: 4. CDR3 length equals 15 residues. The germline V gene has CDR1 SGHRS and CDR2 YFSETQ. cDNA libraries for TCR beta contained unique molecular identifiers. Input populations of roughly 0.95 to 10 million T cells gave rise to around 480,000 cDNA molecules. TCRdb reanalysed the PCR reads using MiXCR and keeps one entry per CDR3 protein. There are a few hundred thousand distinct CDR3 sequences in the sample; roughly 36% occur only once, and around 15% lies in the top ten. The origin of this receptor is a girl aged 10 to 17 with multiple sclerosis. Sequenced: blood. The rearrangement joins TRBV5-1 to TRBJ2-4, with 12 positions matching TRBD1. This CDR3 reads CASSLGTGGQNIQYF. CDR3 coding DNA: TGCGCCAGCAGCCTTGGGACAGGGGGCCAAAACATTCAGTACTTC. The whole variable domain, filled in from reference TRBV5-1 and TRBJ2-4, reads KAGVTQTPRYLIKTRGQQVTLSCSPISGHRSVSWYQQTPGQGLQFLFEYFSETQRNKGNFPGRFSGRQFSNSRSEMNVSTLELGDSALYLCASSLGTGGQNIQYFGAGTRLSVL.